This T cell receptor (beta chain) stems from a study of blood T cell repertoires in COVID-19. Background on the study: The origin of the acute and convalescent COVID-19 samples was the United States, Italy and Spain.

Per the authors' pipeline: Reference gene primer amplification gave estimated nucleated cell counts. TCRdb's copy holds only in-frame clones and misses some; the assay was immunoSEQ multiplex PCR. The DNA gave D and trimming, while V, J and clone size come from that table. The sample consists of 180,000 or so clones, 82% of them appearing once. This TCR was sampled from a woman aged 70 to 79 with acute or convalescent COVID-19. What was sequenced was peripheral blood.

CDR3 loop: CASSPEVGHGQPQHF. CDR3 in DNA: TGCGCCAGCAGCCCTGAGGTTGGTCACGGTCAGCCCCAGCATTTT. This chain uses TRBV5-1 with TRBJ1-5; D not certain. Trimming left V 4 bases short and J 6 bases short, with 17 bases between. This CDR3 is 15 amino acids long. Germline V CDR1 and CDR2: SGHRS, YFSETQ. Complete variable domain (other parts from reference TRBV5-1 and TRBJ1-5): KAGVTQTPRYLIKTRGQQVTLSCSPISGHRSVSWYQQTPGQGLQFLFEYFSETQRNKGNFPGRFSGRQFSNSRSEMNVSTLELGDSALYLCASSPEVGHGQPQHFGDGTRLSIL.